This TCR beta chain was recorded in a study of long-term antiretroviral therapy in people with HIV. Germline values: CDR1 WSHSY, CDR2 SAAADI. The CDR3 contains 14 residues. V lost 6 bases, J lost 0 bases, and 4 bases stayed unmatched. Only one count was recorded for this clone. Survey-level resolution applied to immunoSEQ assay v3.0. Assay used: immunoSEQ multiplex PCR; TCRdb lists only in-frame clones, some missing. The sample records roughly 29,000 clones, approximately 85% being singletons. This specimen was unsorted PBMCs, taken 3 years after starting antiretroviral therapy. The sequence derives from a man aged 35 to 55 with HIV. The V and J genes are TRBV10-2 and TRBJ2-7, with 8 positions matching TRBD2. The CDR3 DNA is TGCGCCAGCAGCGAAGCGGGGGACTCCTACGAGCAGTACTTC. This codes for CASSEAGDSYEQYF.